This T cell receptor beta chain was profiled in a study of T-cell reconstitution after alpha-beta-depleted transplantation in children. General observations from the study: A year post-transplant, T-cell counts and diversity derived mostly from newly produced T cells. Several hundred expanded graft clones reportedly were the source of alpha-beta T cells about two months after transplant. Surviving recipient T cells and thymic progenitors underlay high day-60 TCRbeta diversity in some patients.

Researchers prepared the TCRbeta library using unique molecular identifiers, the study reports. TCRdb independently ran MiXCR on the PCR reads; one entry per CDR3 protein. The profile shows about 830,000 distinct CDR3 sequences, roughly 16% of them singletons. This clonotype was recorded a few times. Its antigen is still unknown. V dropped 1 base and J dropped 5; count of bases not matched to a gene: 5. Per germline, CDR1 MGHRA and CDR2 YSYEKL. The CDR3 consists of 14 residues. The sample was PBMCs, mostly from graft donor cells, taken 360 days after TCRalphabeta/CD19-depleted stem cell transplant. The sequence came from a male patient younger than 18 who had a stem cell transplant for acute lymphoblastic leukemia, so the T cells may come from the graft donor. J is TRBJ2-7 and V is TRBV4-1; 7 bases align to TRBD2. CDR3 sequence reads: CASSQVGLADEQYF. The DNA of the CDR3 is TGCGCCAGCAGCCAAGTCGGTCTAGCGGACGAGCAGTACTTC.